These 21 T cell receptor beta chains were sequenced from one sample in a study of blood T cell repertoires in COVID-19. The method was immunoSEQ multiplex PCR; TCRdb's version includes in-frame clones alone and lacks a portion of them. The table includes over 150,000 clones, about 78% detected once. The sequenced sample consisted of PBMCs or T cells enriched from blood (not recorded which). The receptors shown here come from a woman aged 45-60 years who had recovered from COVID-19.

This clone was found a few times. The chain is built from TRBV7-9 and TRBJ2-1; 7 bases are a match to TRBD1. Germline values: CDR1 SEHNR, CDR2 FQNEAQ (reference sequence). V was clipped by 4 bases and J by 3 bases; unmatched bases: 3. The CDR3 runs 14 residues. The CDR3, as DNA: TGTGCCAGCAGCTACCGACAGGGCTACAATGAGCAGTTCTTC. Its translation: CASSYRQGYNEQFF.

The chain links TRBV19 to TRBJ2-7, with 9 bases fitting TRBD1. V lost 4 bases, J lost 5 bases, and 3 bases stayed unmatched. Germline-derived CDR1 and CDR2 are LNHDA and SQIVND (reference sequence). CDR3 size: 13 residues. In DNA form, the CDR3 reads TGTGCCAGTAGTACGGGGACAGGGAACGAGCAGTACTTC. Encoded protein: CASSTGTGNEQYF.

This chain uses TRBV6-6 with TRBJ2-3, with D perhaps matching TRBD2 (6 bases). There are 14 residues in the CDR3. V was cut by 3 bases and J by 5 bases, with 12 bases left in between. Germline CDR1 MNHNY, CDR2 SVGAGI (reference sequence). The CDR3 loop is CASSYGGTGDTQYF. The CDR3, as DNA: TGTGCCAGCAGTTATGGCGGGACGGGAGATACGCAGTATTTT.

The chain has TRBV11-3 and TRBJ2-5, with TRBD1 as a possible D gene (5 bases). The germline gives CDR1 SGHNT, CDR2 YENEEA. The CDR3 has 13 residues. The V and J ends lost 2 bases and 5 bases respectively, with 9 bases between them. Here the CDR3 reads CASSLQGSETQYF. The CDR3 nucleotides are TGTGCCAGCAGCTTACAGGGTTCGGAGACCCAGTACTTC.

This clone appeared once. The chain has TRBV27 and TRBJ2-6; TRBD1 aligns across 12 bases. Germline V gene lookup returns CDR1 MNHEY and CDR2 SMNVEV (reference sequence). Losses at the gene ends were 6 bases for V and 2 bases for J; bases not matched to a gene: 5. The CDR3 totals 17 residues. The CDR3 sequence is CASRPGTGGAGANVLTF. The CDR3 DNA reads TGTGCCAGCAGGCCCGGGACAGGGGGCGCTGGGGCCAACGTCCTGACTTTC.

The chain joins TRBV10-1 to TRBJ1-5, with TRBD1 matching over 10 bases. V dropped 6 bases and J dropped 0; count of bases not matched to a gene: 8. In germline, CDR1 is WNHNN, CDR2 SYGVQD (reference sequence). The CDR3 spans 17 residues. The CDR3 is CASRGPGQGYSNQPQHF. The CDR3 DNA reads as TGCGCCAGCAGAGGACCGGGACAGGGGTATAGCAATCAGCCCCAGCATTTT.

V gene TRBV7-8 combines with J gene TRBJ1-2; no clear D. CDR1 is SGHVS and CDR2 is FQNEAQ in the germline V gene. The CDR3 runs to 16 residues. V lost 2 bases, J lost 4 bases, and 17 bases lay in between. This CDR3 is CASSLTSLGGLYGYTF. CDR3 DNA: TGTGCCAGCAGCTTAACTTCGCTGGGAGGACTCTATGGCTACACCTTC.

The V and J genes are TRBV7-2 and TRBJ2-7; TRBD2 matches at 11 bases. Germline-derived CDR1 and CDR2 are SGHTA and FQGNSA. The junction had 5 bases not matched to a gene; V was cut back by 3 bases and J by 1 base. This CDR3 contains 16 residues. The CDR3 sequence is CASSFAGTSGSYEQYF. DNA of the CDR3: TGTGCCAGCAGCTTTGCTGGGACTAGCGGATCCTACGAGCAGTACTTC.

The chain has TRBV2 and TRBJ1-5, with D perhaps TRBD1 (5 bases). This CDR3 contains 14 residues. CDR1 is SNHLY, CDR2 FYNNEI, per germline. V was pared by 11 bases and J by 4 bases, with 18 bases between. The CDR3 protein is CASQGGQGNQPQHF. The CDR3 bases are TGTGCCTCTCAAGGTGGGCAGGGAAATCAGCCCCAGCATTTT.

V gene TRBV27 combines with J gene TRBJ2-1; a possible D gene is TRBD1 (6 bases). The CDR3 is 12 residues long. Trimming took off 8 bases at V and 8 bases at J, with 13 bases between the two ends. The germline gives CDR1 MNHEY, CDR2 SMNVEV (reference sequence). The CDR3 protein is CASGSDRYEQFF. The CDR3, as DNA: TGTGCCAGCGGTTCAGACAGGTATGAGCAGTTCTTC.

This clone occurred a few times. The chain combines TRBV29-1 with TRBJ2-3; 10 bases agree with TRBD2. The V gene end was trimmed by 1 base and the J gene end by 0 bases; junction bases not matched to a gene: 4. Germline CDR1 and CDR2: SQVTM and ANQGSEA. This CDR3 region has 16 residues. The CDR3 here is CSVEGLAGLSTDTQYF. CDR3 nucleotides: TGCAGCGTTGAAGGACTAGCGGGTCTAAGCACAGATACGCAGTATTTT.

This chain connects TRBV3-1 (or the pseudogene TRBV3-2) to TRBJ2-7, with 8 bases matching TRBD2. In germline, CDR1 is LGHDT, CDR2 YNNKEL (reference sequence). CDR3 size: 16 residues. The trim removed 0 bases at V and 3 bases at J, leaving 7 bases unmatched. CDR3 protein: CASSQDSLAGLYEQYF. The CDR3 nucleotides are TGTGCCAGCAGCCAAGACAGTCTAGCGGGCCTCTACGAGCAGTACTTC.

V is TRBV13 and J is TRBJ1-6; TRBD1 agrees at 7 bases. Trimming cost V 2 bases and J 6 bases; bases outside gene matches: 4. The CDR3 runs to 15 residues. The germline gives CDR1 PRHDT, CDR2 FYEKMQ (reference sequence). This chain's CDR3 is CASSLQRGRNSPLHF. DNA of the CDR3: TGTGCCAGCAGCTTACAGAGGGGGCGTAATTCACCCCTCCACTTT.

The V call is TRBV28, the J call TRBJ2-1; possibly TRBD1 for D (6 bases). This CDR3 contains 14 residues. Germline V gene data show CDR1 as MDHEN and CDR2 as SYDVKM. Trimming took off 6 bases at V and 6 bases at J, with 15 bases between the two ends. This CDR3 reads CASSGAGAANEQFF. In DNA, the CDR3 is TGTGCCAGCAGCGGGGCAGGGGCGGCCAATGAGCAGTTCTTC.

The chain recombines TRBV4-1 with TRBJ1-2; TRBD1 matches 12 bases. The CDR3 runs to 19 residues. The germline gives CDR1 MGHRA, CDR2 YSYEKL. V gave up 1 base and J gave up 5 bases; unmatched junction bases: 14. This CDR3 is CASSQVEGTGGGVGYGYTF. The CDR3 DNA is TGCGCCAGCAGCCAAGTGGAGGGGACAGGGGGCGGTGTTGGGTATGGCTACACCTTC.

This clone has only one observation. The chain couples TRBV5-4 to TRBJ2-2, with 8 bases lining up with TRBD2. The CDR3 sequence is 16 residues long. Trimming took 0 bases from V and 2 from J; bases not matched to a gene: 3. Per germline, CDR1 SGHNT and CDR2 YYREEE (reference sequence). For the CDR3, the DNA is TGTGCCAGCAGCTTGGCGGGAGGGCCCAACACCGGGGAGCTGTTTTTT. Translating it yields CASSLAGGPNTGELFF.

The V call is TRBV11-3, the J call TRBJ2-3; no clear D gene. Germline V gene data show CDR1 as SGHNT and CDR2 as YENEEA. The V and J ends lost 0 bases and 3 bases respectively, with 7 bases between them. The CDR3 loop spans 14 amino acids. The CDR3, as DNA: TGTGCCAGCAGCTTAGACTACTTAACAGATACGCAGTATTTT. It translates to CASSLDYLTDTQYF.

This chain uses TRBV5-5 with TRBJ2-7, with 7 positions matching TRBD2. CDR1 is SGHKS and CDR2 is YYEKEE in the germline V gene (reference sequence). Losses at the gene ends were 0 bases for V and 1 base for J; bases not matched to a gene: 4. The CDR3 extends over 15 amino acids. The CDR3 reads CASSLEGTKSYEQYF. The CDR3 DNA follows: TGTGCCAGCAGCTTGGAGGGGACTAAGTCCTACGAGCAGTACTTC.

The genes are TRBV7-3 and TRBJ2-5, with 9 bases identical to TRBD1. Germline V gives CDR1 SGHTA, CDR2 FQGTGA. There are 15 residues in the CDR3. The V gene end was trimmed by 5 bases and the J gene end by 4 bases; junction bases not matched to a gene: 8. In DNA form, the CDR3 reads TGTGCCAGCAGCGTAGGGACAGGGAGGGGAGAGACCCAGTACTTC. Translated: CASSVGTGRGETQYF.

V usage is TRBV19 and J usage is TRBJ2-3; TRBD2 aligns across 11 bases. With V trimmed by 9 bases and J by 1 base, 9 bases remained unmatched. CDR3 size: 16 residues. Germline loops: CDR1 LNHDA, CDR2 SQIVND (reference sequence). The CDR3 region is CASRGLADVGTDTQYF. The CDR3, as DNA: TGTGCCAGCCGGGGACTAGCGGACGTCGGCACAGATACGCAGTATTTT.

The chain couples TRBV7-8 to TRBJ2-1; D is possibly TRBD1 (6 bases). Germline CDR1 SGHVS, CDR2 FQNEAQ. The CDR3 has 15 amino acids. V lost 6 bases and J lost 4, with 16 bases in between. The CDR3 region has the DNA TGTGCCAGCAGTAAAGAAGGACAGCCATACAATGAGCAGTTCTTC. It is translated as CASSKEGQPYNEQFF.